This TCR beta chain was profiled in a study of identical twins. Whole-study findings and limits: Cross-sectional statistics underpinned the conclusions; the same donors were not followed. Models came in too low on out-of-frame TCR alpha sharing in monozygotic twins.

This clonotype was detected only a few times. The antigen remains undetermined. A template switching step contributed a universal primer site, while unique molecular identifiers were present in the cDNA. TCRdb reprocessed the 5' RACE reads with MiXCR, giving one entry per CDR3 protein. The sample consists of approximately 530,000 distinct CDR3 sequences, 20% to 25% of them appearing once. The ends were cut back, 5 bases at V and 0 bases at J, with 11 bases in the middle. The CDR3 totals 15 residues. Germline CDR1 SGHAT, CDR2 FQNNGV. These records were also assigned to another study, of yellow fever vaccine responses in identical twins. That publication notes: Reported findings indicate that twins' vaccine T cell responses seemed partially convergent, partially personalized.

Sequencing was carried out using CD4+ T cells sorted from blood. The TCR comes from a woman aged 18 to 35 in good health. This chain connects TRBV11-2 to TRBJ1-5; D unresolved. CDR3 amino acids: CASSPSGDSNQPQHF. CDR3 coding DNA: TGTGCCAGCAGCCCGTCCGGCGATAGCAATCAGCCCCAGCATTTT.